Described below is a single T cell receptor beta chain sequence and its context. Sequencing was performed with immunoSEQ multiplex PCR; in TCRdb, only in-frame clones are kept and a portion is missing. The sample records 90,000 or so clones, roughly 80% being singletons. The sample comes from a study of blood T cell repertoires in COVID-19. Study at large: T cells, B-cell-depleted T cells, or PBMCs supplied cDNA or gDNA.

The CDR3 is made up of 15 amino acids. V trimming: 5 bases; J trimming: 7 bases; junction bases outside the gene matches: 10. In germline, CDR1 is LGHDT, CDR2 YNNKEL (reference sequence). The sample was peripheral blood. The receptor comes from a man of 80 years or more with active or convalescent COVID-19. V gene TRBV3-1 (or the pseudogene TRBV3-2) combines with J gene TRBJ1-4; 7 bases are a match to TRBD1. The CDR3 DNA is TGTGCCAGCAGCGCCATAGACAGGGTGGGTGAAAAACTGTTTTTT. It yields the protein CASSAIDRVGEKLFF.